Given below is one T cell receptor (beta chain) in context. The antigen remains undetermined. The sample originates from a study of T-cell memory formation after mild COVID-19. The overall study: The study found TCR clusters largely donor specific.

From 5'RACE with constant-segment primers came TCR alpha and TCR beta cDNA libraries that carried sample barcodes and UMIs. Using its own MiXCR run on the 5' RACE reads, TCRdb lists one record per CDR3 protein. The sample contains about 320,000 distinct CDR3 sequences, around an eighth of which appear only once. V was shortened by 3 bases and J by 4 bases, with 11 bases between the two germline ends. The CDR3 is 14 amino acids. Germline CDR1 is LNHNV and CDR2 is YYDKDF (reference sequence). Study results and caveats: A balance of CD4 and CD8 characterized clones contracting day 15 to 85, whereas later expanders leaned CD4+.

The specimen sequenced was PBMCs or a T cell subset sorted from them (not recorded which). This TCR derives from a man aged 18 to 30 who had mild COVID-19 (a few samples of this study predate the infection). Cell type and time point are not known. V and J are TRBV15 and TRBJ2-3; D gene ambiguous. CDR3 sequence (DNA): TGTGCCACCAGCAGGGCCAGAAAATCAGATACGCAGTATTTT. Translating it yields CATSRARKSDTQYF.